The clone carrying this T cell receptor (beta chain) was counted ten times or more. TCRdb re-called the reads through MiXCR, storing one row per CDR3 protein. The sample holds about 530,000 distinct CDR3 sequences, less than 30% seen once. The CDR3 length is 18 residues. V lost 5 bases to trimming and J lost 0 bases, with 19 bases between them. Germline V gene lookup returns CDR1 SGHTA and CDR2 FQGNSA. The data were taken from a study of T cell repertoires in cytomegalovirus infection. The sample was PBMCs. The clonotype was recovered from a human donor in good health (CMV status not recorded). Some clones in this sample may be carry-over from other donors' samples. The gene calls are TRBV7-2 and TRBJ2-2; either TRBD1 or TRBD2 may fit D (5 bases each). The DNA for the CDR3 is TGTGCCAGCAGCCCCTTTGGGACGACGTTCGCGAACACCGGGGAGCTGTTTTTT. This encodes CASSPFGTTFANTGELFF.